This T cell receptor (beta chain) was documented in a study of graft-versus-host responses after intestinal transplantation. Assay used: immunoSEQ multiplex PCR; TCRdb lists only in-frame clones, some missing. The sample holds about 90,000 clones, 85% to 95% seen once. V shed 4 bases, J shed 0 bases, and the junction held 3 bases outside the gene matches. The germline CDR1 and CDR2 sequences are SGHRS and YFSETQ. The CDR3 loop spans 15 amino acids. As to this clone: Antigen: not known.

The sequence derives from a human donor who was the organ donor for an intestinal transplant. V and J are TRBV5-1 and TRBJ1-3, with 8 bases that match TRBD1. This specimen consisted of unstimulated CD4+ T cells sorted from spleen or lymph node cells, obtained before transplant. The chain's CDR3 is CASSGDRGSGNTIYF. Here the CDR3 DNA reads TGCGCCAGCAGCGGAGACAGGGGCTCTGGAAACACCATATATTTT.